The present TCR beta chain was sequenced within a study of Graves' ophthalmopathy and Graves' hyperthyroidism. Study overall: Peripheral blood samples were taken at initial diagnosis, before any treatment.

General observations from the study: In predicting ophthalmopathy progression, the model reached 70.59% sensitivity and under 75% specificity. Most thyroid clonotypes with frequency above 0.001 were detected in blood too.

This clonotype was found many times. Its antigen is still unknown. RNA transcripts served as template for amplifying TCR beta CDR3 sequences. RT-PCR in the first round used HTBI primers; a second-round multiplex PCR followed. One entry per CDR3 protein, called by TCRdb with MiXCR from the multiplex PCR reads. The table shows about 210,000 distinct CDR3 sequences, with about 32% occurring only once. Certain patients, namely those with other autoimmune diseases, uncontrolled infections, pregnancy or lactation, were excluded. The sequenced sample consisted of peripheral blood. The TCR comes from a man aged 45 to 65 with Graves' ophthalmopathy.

The chain's CDR3 is CASSVDETQYF. CDR3 coding DNA: TGTGCCAGCAGCGTAGATGAGACCCAGTACTTC. V gene TRBV9 combines with J gene TRBJ2-5; no firm D call. V shed 0 bases and J shed 5 bases, with 2 bases lying between them. The CDR3 consists of 11 residues. The germline V gene encodes CDR1 SGDLS and CDR2 YYNGEE.